The 9 T cell receptor beta chains listed next were all sequenced from one sample in a study of blood T cells in healthy people across ages. A second PCR, run for roughly 7 to 11 cycles, used a sample-barcoded 5' primer plus a J-beta primer mix. Each CDR3 protein gets one entry after TCRdb re-called the 5' RACE reads with MiXCR. The data show 1.2 million to 1.5 million distinct CDR3 sequences, around 55% seen once. The sequenced material came from blood. The receptors shown here come from a man younger than 35 in good health.

The chain recombines TRBV20-1 with TRBJ2-5, with D possibly TRBD1 on 6 matching bases. Trimming took 5 bases from V and 1 from J, leaving 11 bases between them. Germline loops: CDR1 DFQATT, CDR2 SNEGSKA (reference sequence). The CDR3 totals 13 residues. CDR3 DNA: TGCAGTGCTGATCGGGACACCCAAGAGACCCAGTACTTC. Protein: CSADRDTQETQYF.

This clonotype was seen only a few times. The CDR3 DNA follows: TGTGCCAGCAGCGGACAGGGAATCACTGAAGCTTTCTTT. Its translation: CASSGQGITEAFF. The chain recombines TRBV7-2 with TRBJ1-1; 8 bases line up with TRBD1. Germline assignment: CDR1 SGHTA and CDR2 FQGNSA. The CDR3 consists of 13 residues. Trimming removed 5 bases from V and 4 bases from J; junction bases left unmatched: 3.

This clonotype was counted a few times. This chain joins TRBV18 and TRBJ1-6; D not certain. Looked up from germline, CDR1 is KGHSH and CDR2 is LQKENI. V was cut by 3 bases and J by 4 bases, with 4 bases left in between. The length of the CDR3 is 13 residues. The CDR3 spells CASSPNYNSPLHF. CDR3 DNA: TGTGCCAGCTCACCGAATTATAATTCACCCCTCCACTTT. Combining the CDR3 with reference TRBV18 and TRBJ1-6 gives the whole variable domain NAGVMQNPRHLVRRRGQEARLRCSPMKGHSHVYWYRQLPEEGLKFMVYLQKENIIDESGMPKERFSAEFPKEGPSILRIQQVVRGDSAAYFCASSPNYNSPLHFGNGTRLTVT.

In its sample, this clonotype was seen once. The chain employs TRBV29-1 and TRBJ2-1; 7 nucleotides agree with TRBD1. The germline V gene encodes CDR1 SQVTM and CDR2 ANQGSEA. The CDR3 spans 14 residues. V shed 4 bases and J 6 bases; nucleotides not matched to a gene: 9. The CDR3 region is CSVVPRGTVNEQFF. The CDR3 region has the DNA TGCAGCGTTGTCCCCAGGGGGACAGTCAATGAGCAGTTCTTC.

The chain has TRBV10-3 and TRBJ2-2, with TRBD2 matching 12 bases. This CDR3 spans 17 amino acids. Per germline, CDR1 ENHRY and CDR2 SYGVKD. V lost 8 bases, J lost 0 bases, and 7 bases stayed unmatched. DNA for the CDR3: TGTGCCATCTCGACTAGCGGGGGCTTATCGAACACCGGGGAGCTGTTTTTT. This encodes CAISTSGGLSNTGELFF.

As to this clonotype: A much larger clone lies a single base off, so this may be a read error. Here the CDR3 reads CASSLWTGYEQYF. Written as DNA, the CDR3 is TGTGCCAGCAGTTTATGGACTGGCTACGAGCAGTACTTC. The V call is TRBV28, the J call TRBJ2-7; D gene unclear. The CDR3 runs 13 residues. Germline V gene sequence: CDR1 MDHEN, CDR2 SYDVKM. V was shortened by 0 bases and J by 3 bases, with 6 bases between the two germline ends.

This clonotype has a handful of counts. The chain is built from TRBV11-1 and TRBJ2-3; D is ambiguous. The CDR3 contains 15 residues. The germline CDR1 and CDR2 sequences are SGHAT and FQDESV (reference sequence). Trimming stripped 3 bases from V and 2 bases from J, with 12 bases between. The CDR3 protein is CASSLWSYFTDTQYF. The CDR3 DNA follows: TGTGCCAGCAGCTTGTGGTCATACTTCACAGATACGCAGTATTTT.

The chain is built from TRBV20-1 and TRBJ2-7; 11 positions match TRBD1. CDR3 length equals 15 residues. V lost 0 bases to trimming and J lost 3 bases; unmatched junction nucleotides: 4. Germline V gives CDR1 DFQATT, CDR2 SNEGSKA (reference sequence). The CDR3 DNA follows: TGCAGTGCTAGAGATGGGACAGGGGGTCACTACGAGCAGTACTTC. Translation: CSARDGTGGHYEQYF.

In nucleotides, the CDR3 is TGTGCCAGCACCCAACAGGGTATTTCGGGTGAAGCTTTCTTT. It codes for CASTQQGISGEAFF. The rearrangement joins TRBV6-2 or TRBV6-3 to TRBJ1-1, with D perhaps matching TRBD1 (6 bases). Germline V gene sequence: CDR1 MNHEY, CDR2 SVGEGT. The V end was cut by 7 bases, the J end by 7 bases, with 19 bases between. The CDR3 length is 14 residues.